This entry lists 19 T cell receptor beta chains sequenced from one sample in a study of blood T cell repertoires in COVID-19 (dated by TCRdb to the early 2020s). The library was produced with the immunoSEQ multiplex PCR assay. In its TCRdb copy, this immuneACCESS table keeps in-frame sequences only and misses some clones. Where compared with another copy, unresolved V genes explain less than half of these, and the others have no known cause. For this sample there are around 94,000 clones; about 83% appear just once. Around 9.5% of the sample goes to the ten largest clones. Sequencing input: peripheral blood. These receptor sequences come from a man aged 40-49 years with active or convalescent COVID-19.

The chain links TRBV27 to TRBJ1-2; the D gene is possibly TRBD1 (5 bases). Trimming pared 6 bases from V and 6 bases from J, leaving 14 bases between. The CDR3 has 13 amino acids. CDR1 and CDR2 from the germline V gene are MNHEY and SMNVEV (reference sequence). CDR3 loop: CASSLRQSDGYTF. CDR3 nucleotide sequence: TGTGCCAGCAGCCTACGACAGTCGGATGGCTACACCTTC.

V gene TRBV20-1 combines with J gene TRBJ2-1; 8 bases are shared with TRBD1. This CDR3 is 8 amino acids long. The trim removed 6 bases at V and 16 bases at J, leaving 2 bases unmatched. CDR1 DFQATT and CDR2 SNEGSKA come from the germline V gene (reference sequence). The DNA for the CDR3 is TGCAGTGCAGGGACAGGTTTCTTC. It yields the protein CSAGTGFF.

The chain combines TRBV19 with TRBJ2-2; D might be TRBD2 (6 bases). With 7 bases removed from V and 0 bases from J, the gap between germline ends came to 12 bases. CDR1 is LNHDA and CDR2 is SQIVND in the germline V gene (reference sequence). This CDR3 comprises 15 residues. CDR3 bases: TGTGCCAGTACCCCGGAGGGCACGAACACCGGGGAGCTGTTTTTT. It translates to CASTPEGTNTGELFF.

The CDR3 sequence: CASSLRLINEQFF. DNA for the CDR3: TGTGCCAGCAGCTTACGACTGATCAATGAGCAGTTCTTC. The V call is TRBV7-2, the J call TRBJ2-1; no reliable D call. CDR1 and CDR2 from the germline V gene are SGHTA and FQGNSA. V dropped 2 bases and J dropped 6 bases, with 8 bases sitting between them. The CDR3 length is 13 residues.

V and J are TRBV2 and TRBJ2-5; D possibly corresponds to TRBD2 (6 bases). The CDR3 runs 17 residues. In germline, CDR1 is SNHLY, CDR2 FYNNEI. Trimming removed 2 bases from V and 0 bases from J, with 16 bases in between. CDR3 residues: CASSEFSFGGYQETQYF. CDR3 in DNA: TGTGCCAGCAGTGAATTCAGCTTTGGGGGGTACCAAGAGACCCAGTACTTC.

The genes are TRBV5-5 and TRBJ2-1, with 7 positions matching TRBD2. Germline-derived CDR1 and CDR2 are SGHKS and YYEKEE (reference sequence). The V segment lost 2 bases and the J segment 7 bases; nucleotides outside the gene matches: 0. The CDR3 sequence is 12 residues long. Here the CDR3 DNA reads TGTGCCAGCAGCTTTAGCGGGAATGAGCAGTTCTTC. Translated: CASSFSGNEQFF.

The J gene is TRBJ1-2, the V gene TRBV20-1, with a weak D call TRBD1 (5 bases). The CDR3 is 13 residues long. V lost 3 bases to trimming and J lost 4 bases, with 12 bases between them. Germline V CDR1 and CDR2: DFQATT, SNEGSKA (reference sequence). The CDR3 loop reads CSASVQGTYGYTF. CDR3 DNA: TGCAGTGCTAGTGTCCAGGGCACCTATGGCTACACCTTC.

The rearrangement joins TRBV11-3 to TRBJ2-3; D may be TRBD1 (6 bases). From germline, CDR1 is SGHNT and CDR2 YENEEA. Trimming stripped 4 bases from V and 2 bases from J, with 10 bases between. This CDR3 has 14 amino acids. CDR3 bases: TGTGCCAGCAGCTCCTGGGACAACACAGATACGCAGTATTTT. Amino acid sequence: CASSSWDNTDTQYF.

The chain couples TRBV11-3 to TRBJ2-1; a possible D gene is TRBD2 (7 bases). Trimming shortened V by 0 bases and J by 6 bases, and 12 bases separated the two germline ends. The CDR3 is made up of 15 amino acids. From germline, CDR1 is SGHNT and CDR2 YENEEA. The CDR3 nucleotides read TGTGCCAGCAGCTTAGAAGGGGGGACTACCAATGAGCAGTTCTTC. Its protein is CASSLEGGTTNEQFF.

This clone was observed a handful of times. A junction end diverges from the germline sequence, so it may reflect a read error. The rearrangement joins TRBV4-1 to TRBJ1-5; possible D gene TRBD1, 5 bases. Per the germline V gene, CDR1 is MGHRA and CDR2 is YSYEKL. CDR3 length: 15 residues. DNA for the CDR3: TGCGCCAGCAGCCAAGAAAGGCAGGGCAAACAGCCCCAGCATTTT. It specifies CASSQERQGKQPQHF.

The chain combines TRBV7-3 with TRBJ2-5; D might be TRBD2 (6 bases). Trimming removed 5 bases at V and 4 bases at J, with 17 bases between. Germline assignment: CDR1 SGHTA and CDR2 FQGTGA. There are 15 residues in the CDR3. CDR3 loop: CASSPAGSRGETQYF. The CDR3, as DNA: TGTGCCAGCAGCCCGGCCGGGAGCCGGGGAGAGACCCAGTACTTC.

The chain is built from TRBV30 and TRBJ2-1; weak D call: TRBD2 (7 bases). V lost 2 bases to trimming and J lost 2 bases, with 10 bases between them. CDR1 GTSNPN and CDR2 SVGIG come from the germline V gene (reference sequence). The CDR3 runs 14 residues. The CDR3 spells CAWSRGATYNEQFF. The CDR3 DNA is TGTGCCTGGAGTCGGGGGGCGACCTACAATGAGCAGTTCTTC.

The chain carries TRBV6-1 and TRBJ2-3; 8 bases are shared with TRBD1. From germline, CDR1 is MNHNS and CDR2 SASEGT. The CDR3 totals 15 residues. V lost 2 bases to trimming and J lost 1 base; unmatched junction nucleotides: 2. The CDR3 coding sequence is TGTGCCAGCAGTGAAAGCAGGGGGCGCACAGATACGCAGTATTTT. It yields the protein CASSESRGRTDTQYF.

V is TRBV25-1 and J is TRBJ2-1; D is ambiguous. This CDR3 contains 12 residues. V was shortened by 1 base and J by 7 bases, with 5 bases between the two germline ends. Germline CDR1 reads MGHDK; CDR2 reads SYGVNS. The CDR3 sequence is CASSEFENEQFF. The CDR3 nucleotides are TGTGCCAGCAGTGAATTCGAGAATGAGCAGTTCTTC.

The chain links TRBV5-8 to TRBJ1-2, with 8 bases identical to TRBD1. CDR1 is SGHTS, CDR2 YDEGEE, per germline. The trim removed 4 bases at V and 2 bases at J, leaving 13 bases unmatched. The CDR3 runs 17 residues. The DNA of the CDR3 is TGTGCCAGCAGCAGACAGGGGATAGGGGCTCGAAACTATGGCTACACCTTC. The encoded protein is CASSRQGIGARNYGYTF. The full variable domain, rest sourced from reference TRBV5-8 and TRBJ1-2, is EAGVTQSPTHLIKTRGQQATLRCSPISGHTSVYWYQQALGLGLQFLLWYDEGEERNRGNFPPRFSGRQFPNYSSELNVNALELEDSALYLCASSRQGIGARNYGYTFGSGTRLTVV.

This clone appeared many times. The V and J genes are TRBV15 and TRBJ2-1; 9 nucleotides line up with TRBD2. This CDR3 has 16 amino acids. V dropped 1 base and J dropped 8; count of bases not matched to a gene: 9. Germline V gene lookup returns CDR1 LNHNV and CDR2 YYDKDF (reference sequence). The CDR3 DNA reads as TGTGCCACCAGCAGAGCTCGTCCTAGCGGGGAGTATGAGCAGTTCTTC. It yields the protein CATSRARPSGEYEQFF.

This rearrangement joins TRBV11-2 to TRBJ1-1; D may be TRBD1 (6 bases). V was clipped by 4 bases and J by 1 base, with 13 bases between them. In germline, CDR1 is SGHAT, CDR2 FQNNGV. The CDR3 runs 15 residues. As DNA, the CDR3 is TGTGCCAGCAGCTCAGCAGCGGACAGGAACACTGAAGCTTTCTTT. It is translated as CASSSAADRNTEAFF.

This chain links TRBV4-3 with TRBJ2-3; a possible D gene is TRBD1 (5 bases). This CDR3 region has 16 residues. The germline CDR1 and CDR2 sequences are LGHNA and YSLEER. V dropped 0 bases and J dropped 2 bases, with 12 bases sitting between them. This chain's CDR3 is CASSQELTRVTDTQYF. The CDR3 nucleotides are TGCGCCAGCAGCCAAGAGTTAACCAGGGTCACAGATACGCAGTATTTT.

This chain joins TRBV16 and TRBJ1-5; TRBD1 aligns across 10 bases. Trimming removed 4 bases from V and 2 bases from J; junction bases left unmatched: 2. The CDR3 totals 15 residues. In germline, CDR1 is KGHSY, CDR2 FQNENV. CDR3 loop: CASSPGTGGNQPQHF. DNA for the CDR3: TGTGCCAGCAGCCCGGGGACAGGGGGCAATCAGCCCCAGCATTTT.